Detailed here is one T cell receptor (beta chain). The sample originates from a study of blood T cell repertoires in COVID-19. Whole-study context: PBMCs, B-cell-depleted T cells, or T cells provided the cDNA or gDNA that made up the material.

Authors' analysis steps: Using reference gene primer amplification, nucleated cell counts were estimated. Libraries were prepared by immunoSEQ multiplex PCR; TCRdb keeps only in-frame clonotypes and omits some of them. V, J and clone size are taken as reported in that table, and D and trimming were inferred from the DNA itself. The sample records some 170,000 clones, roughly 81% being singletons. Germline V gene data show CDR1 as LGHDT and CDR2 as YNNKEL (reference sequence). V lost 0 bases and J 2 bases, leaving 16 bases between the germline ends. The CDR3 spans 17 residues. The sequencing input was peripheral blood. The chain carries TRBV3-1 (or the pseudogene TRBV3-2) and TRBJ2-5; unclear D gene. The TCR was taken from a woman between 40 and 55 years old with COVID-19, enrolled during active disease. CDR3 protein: CASSQDFNNLGQETQYF. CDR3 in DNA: TGTGCCAGCAGCCAAGATTTCAACAATCTCGGGCAAGAGACCCAGTACTTC.